This T cell receptor (beta chain) was observed in a study of blood T cell repertoires in COVID-19. As for the study in general: Donors in the United States, Italy and Spain gave samples during acute or convalescent COVID-19.

In this sample, this clone turned up a few times. Original methodology: Estimation of nucleated cell counts was performed using reference gene primer amplification. Libraries were prepared by immunoSEQ multiplex PCR; TCRdb keeps only in-frame clonotypes and omits some of them. That table is the source of V, J and clone size, and D and trimming were worked out from the DNA. The table records 250,000 to 300,000 clones, roughly 79% of them present only once. V shed 4 bases and J 1 base; nucleotides not matched to a gene: 8. This CDR3 contains 15 residues. Germline-derived CDR1 and CDR2 are SGHRS and YFSETQ.

V usage is TRBV5-1 and J usage is TRBJ2-7; 7 nucleotides match TRBD1. The clonotype was recovered from a woman aged 55-70 years with active or convalescent COVID-19. The sample comprised peripheral blood. CDR3 in amino acids: CASSTPGQHSYEQYF. CDR3 coding DNA: TGCGCCAGCAGCACCCCGGGACAGCATTCCTACGAGCAGTACTTC.